This record concerns one T cell receptor beta chain sequence. The entry originates in a study of cytomegalovirus exposure and HLA in healthy donors. At the level of the study: Out of roughly 200 million T cells, an earlier analysis found fewer than 140 million unique TCR beta sequences in total. Inside one of the first data releases sat 80 million to 95 million unique TCRs taken from HLA-typed donors.

Losses at the gene ends were 6 bases for V and 10 bases for J; bases not matched to a gene: 5. The length of the CDR3 is 11 residues. The germline V gene has CDR1 MNHEY and CDR2 SMNVEV (reference sequence). Amplification used 60 Vbeta primers and 13 Jbeta primers. Using immunoSEQ multiplex PCR, the repertoire was profiled, and TCRdb retains in-frame clones only, with some absent. Of some 210,000 clones in the sample, about 87% were seen once. This chain uses TRBV27 with TRBJ1-1, with 7 bases aligning to TRBD1. Sequencing used PBMCs. The receptor was isolated from a man aged 30-40 years in good health and CMV-seronegative. The CDR3, as DNA: TGTGCCAGCAGGGACAGGCGGAGAGCTTTCTTT. It encodes CASRDRRRAFF.